Shown below are 11 T cell receptor beta chains from a single sample sequenced in a study of cytomegalovirus exposure and HLA in healthy donors. Both 60 Vbeta primers and 13 Jbeta primers went into the PCR. Libraries were prepared by immunoSEQ multiplex PCR; TCRdb keeps only in-frame clonotypes and omits some of them. The sample records some 99,000 clones, about four fifths being singletons. What was sequenced was PBMCs. These TCRs come from a woman aged 25 to 45 in good health and CMV-seronegative.

This chain connects TRBV2 to TRBJ1-2; 7 bases are shared with TRBD1. Germline CDR1 SNHLY, CDR2 FYNNEI. The trim removed 7 bases at V and 3 bases at J, leaving 11 bases unmatched. This CDR3 region has 15 residues. CDR3 bases: TGTGCCAGCACCCTCACCGGGACAGCTCACTATGGCTACACCTTC. Amino acid sequence: CASTLTGTAHYGYTF.

The V and J genes are TRBV5-6 and TRBJ2-1, with 8 bases lining up with TRBD2. The CDR3 has 15 amino acids. Per germline, CDR1 SGHDT and CDR2 YYEEEE. V trimming: 2 bases; J trimming: 2 bases; junction bases outside the gene matches: 3. Here the CDR3 DNA reads TGTGCCAGCAGCTTCCTGCGGGAGGCCTACAATGAGCAGTTCTTC. The encoded protein is CASSFLREAYNEQFF.

CDR3 in amino acids: CASSEAGATGELFF. The CDR3 coding sequence is TGTGCCAGCAGTGAAGCGGGAGCCACCGGGGAGCTGTTTTTT. The V call is TRBV6-4, the J call TRBJ2-2, with TRBD2 matching 8 bases. The V and J ends lost 3 bases and 4 bases, in that order; junction bases with no gene match: 1. The germline CDR1 and CDR2 sequences are MRHNA and SNTAGT. This CDR3 has 14 residues.

This chain uses TRBV4-2 with TRBJ2-3; 9 nucleotides match TRBD2. V was pared by 5 bases and J by 2 bases, with 8 bases of the junction left unmatched. Germline CDR1 and CDR2: LGHNA and YNFKEQ. The CDR3 length is 16 residues. The CDR3 here is CASSDVAGGFTDTQYF. The CDR3 DNA sequence: TGTGCCAGCAGCGACGTTGCGGGAGGGTTCACAGATACGCAGTATTTT.

The chain uses TRBV18 and TRBJ1-2; D is uncertain. CDR1 is KGHSH and CDR2 is LQKENI in the germline V gene. Trimming took off 3 bases at V and 4 bases at J, with 15 bases between the two ends. The CDR3 has 15 amino acids. This CDR3 is CASSPGEGGFYGYTF. The CDR3 nucleotides read TGTGCCAGCTCACCTGGGGAGGGCGGCTTCTATGGCTACACCTTC.

CDR3: CASSLEDRVLNEQYF. CDR3 sequence (DNA): TGTGCCAGCAGCTTAGAGGACAGGGTATTAAACGAGCAGTACTTC. V is TRBV7-2 and J is TRBJ2-7; 8 nucleotides line up with TRBD1. The germline V gene has CDR1 SGHTA and CDR2 FQGNSA. The CDR3 spans 15 residues. V lost 1 base, J lost 5 bases, and 7 bases stayed unmatched.

The chain couples TRBV19 to TRBJ2-2, with D tentatively TRBD2 (5 bases). The V gene lost 4 bases and the J gene lost 2 bases, with 8 bases spanning the gap. The CDR3 extends over 14 amino acids. The germline V gene has CDR1 LNHDA and CDR2 SQIVND (reference sequence). The CDR3 here is CASSTAVNTGELFF. The CDR3 DNA follows: TGTGCCAGTAGTACAGCGGTTAACACCGGGGAGCTGTTTTTT.

This chain connects TRBV4-3 to TRBJ1-2; TRBD1 is a possible D gene (5 bases). The CDR3 loop spans 14 amino acids. V shed 4 bases and J shed 1 base, with 10 bases lying between them. Germline assignment: CDR1 LGHNA and CDR2 YSLEER. The CDR3, as DNA: TGCGCCAGCAGCCCGGACACCTTTAACTATGGCTACACCTTC. Protein sequence: CASSPDTFNYGYTF.

This clone was observed a few times. The chain employs TRBV5-1 and TRBJ2-5; 11 bases match TRBD1. Germline CDR1 and CDR2: SGHRS and YFSETQ. The CDR3 spans 14 residues. The V and J ends lost 4 bases and 5 bases, in that order; junction bases with no gene match: 4. The CDR3 loop reads CASSADRGRETQYF. Here the CDR3 DNA reads TGCGCCAGCAGCGCGGACAGGGGGCGCGAGACCCAGTACTTC.

This chain links TRBV7-8 with TRBJ2-2, with D possibly TRBD2 on 5 matching bases. The V end was cut by 3 bases, the J end by 6 bases, with 5 bases between. The CDR3 sequence is 12 residues long. Germline V gene data show CDR1 as SGHVS and CDR2 as FQNEAQ. The CDR3 DNA is TGTGCCAGCAGCTTGGGAGCCGGGGAGCTGTTTTTT. This translates into CASSLGAGELFF.

The chain combines TRBV30 with TRBJ1-3, with a possible D match to TRBD1 (6 bases). CDR3 length: 13 amino acids. Trimming took 5 bases from V and 2 from J, leaving 10 bases between them. Germline values: CDR1 GTSNPN, CDR2 SVGIG (reference sequence). The CDR3 DNA reads TGTGCCTGGGACAGGTCAACTGGAAACACCATATATTTT. This sequence encodes CAWDRSTGNTIYF.